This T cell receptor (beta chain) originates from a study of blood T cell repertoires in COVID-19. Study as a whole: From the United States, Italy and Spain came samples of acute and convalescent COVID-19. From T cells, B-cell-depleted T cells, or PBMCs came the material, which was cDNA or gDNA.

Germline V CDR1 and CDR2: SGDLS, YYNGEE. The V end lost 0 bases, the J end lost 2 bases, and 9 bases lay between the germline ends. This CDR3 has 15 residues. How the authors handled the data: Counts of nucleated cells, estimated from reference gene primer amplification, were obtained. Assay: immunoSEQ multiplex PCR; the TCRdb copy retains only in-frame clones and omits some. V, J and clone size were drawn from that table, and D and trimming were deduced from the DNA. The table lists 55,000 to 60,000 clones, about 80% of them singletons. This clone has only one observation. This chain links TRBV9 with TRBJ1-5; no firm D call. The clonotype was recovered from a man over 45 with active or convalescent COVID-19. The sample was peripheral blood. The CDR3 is CASSVGLNGNQPQHF. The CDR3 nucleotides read TGTGCCAGCAGCGTAGGGCTTAACGGCAATCAGCCCCAGCATTTT. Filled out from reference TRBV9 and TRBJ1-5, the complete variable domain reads DSGVTQTPKHLITATGQRVTLRCSPRSGDLSVYWYQQSLDQGLQFLIQYYNGEERAKGNILERFSAQQFPDLHSELNLSSLELGDSALYFCASSVGLNGNQPQHFGDGTRLSIL.